Shown below are 9 T cell receptor beta chains from a single sample sequenced in a study of blood T cell repertoires in COVID-19. Method: immunoSEQ multiplex PCR; TCRdb's copy keeps in-frame clones and lacks some. This sample yields some 260,000 clones, of which approximately 79% are seen a single time; approximately 4% belongs to the top ten. The specimen sequenced was PBMCs or T cells enriched from blood (not recorded which). Every receptor here comes from a man younger than 45 with acute COVID-19.

This clone occurred a few times. Written as DNA, the CDR3 is TGTGCCAGCAGCTTATGGACTAGCGAGACTACGCAGTATTTT. Amino acids: CASSLWTSETTQYF. This rearrangement joins TRBV5-4 to TRBJ2-3; 9 nucleotides agree with TRBD2. Per germline, CDR1 SGHNT and CDR2 YYREEE (reference sequence). The J segment lost 8 bases and the V segment lost 2 bases, leaving 6 bases of the junction unmatched. The CDR3 length is 14 residues.

This sequence joins TRBV27 and TRBJ1-4, with 7 bases matching TRBD1. The CDR3 covers 17 residues. From germline, CDR1 is MNHEY and CDR2 SMNVEV (reference sequence). Unmatched junction bases numbered 12, after V lost 5 bases and J lost 3 bases. The DNA for the CDR3 is TGTGCCAGCAGTACGATTACCGGGACAGCCCCTAATGAAAAACTGTTTTTT. Its protein product is CASSTITGTAPNEKLFF.

The chain links TRBV6-5 to TRBJ2-3; 7 bases line up with TRBD2. V lost 6 bases to trimming and J lost 6 bases; unmatched junction nucleotides: 12. Germline-derived CDR1 and CDR2 are MNHEY and SVGAGI. The CDR3 loop spans 15 amino acids. Here the CDR3 DNA reads TGTGCCAGCAGACCGCTAGCGGTCCGGTCGGATACGCAGTATTTT. This sequence encodes CASRPLAVRSDTQYF.

The chain is built from TRBV4-2 and TRBJ1-6; 11 nucleotides line up with TRBD1. CDR1 is LGHNA, CDR2 YNFKEQ, per germline. V shed 0 bases and J 10 bases; nucleotides not matched to a gene: 5. The CDR3 has 16 amino acids. For the CDR3, the DNA is TGTGCCAGCAGCCAAGAAACCGGGACAGGGGGATCACCCCTCCACTTT. This sequence encodes CASSQETGTGGSPLHF.

The table lists this clone with a few counts. The chain carries TRBV6-1 and TRBJ1-1; no reliable D call. The germline gives CDR1 MNHNS, CDR2 SASEGT. The CDR3 length is 14 residues. Trimming removed 1 base from V and 9 bases from J, with 15 bases in between. The CDR3 nucleotides read TGTGCCAGCAGTGAAGGACACGACATCCCTAAAGCTTTCTTT. Protein product: CASSEGHDIPKAFF.

The V call is TRBV25-1, the J call TRBJ1-2; the D is unclear. Germline CDR1 and CDR2: MGHDK and SYGVNS. The CDR3 is 15 residues long. V lost 0 bases and J lost 2, with 10 bases in between. The DNA for the CDR3 is TGTGCCAGCAGTGAATATGGCGGAGGGAACTATGGCTACACCTTC. Translation: CASSEYGGGNYGYTF.

This clone has more than one count but fewer than ten. The chain recombines TRBV11-3 with TRBJ2-1; TRBD2 matches 9 bases. CDR1 SGHNT and CDR2 YENEEA come from the germline V gene. The CDR3 has 20 amino acids. V lost 5 bases and J lost 6; bases outside the gene matches: 23. The CDR3 is CASSPPAEVAGVSLRNEQFF. DNA for the CDR3: TGTGCCAGCAGCCCCCCAGCGGAGGTAGCGGGAGTATCATTACGCAATGAGCAGTTCTTC.

The chain combines TRBV6-5 with TRBJ1-2, with D uncertain. The germline V gene encodes CDR1 MNHEY and CDR2 SVGAGI. CDR3 length equals 14 residues. V lost 0 bases to trimming and J lost 8 bases, with 13 bases between them. The CDR3 protein is CASSYSEGLTGYTF. In DNA form, the CDR3 reads TGTGCCAGCAGTTACTCAGAGGGCTTGACGGGCTACACCTTC.

DNA for the CDR3: TGTGCCAGCACCCTGTGGGCAGACCATGGCTACACCTTC. It codes for CASTLWADHGYTF. The chain employs TRBV5-6 and TRBJ1-2; no firm D call. Trimming removed 6 bases from V and 6 bases from J, with 15 bases in between. Germline V gene data show CDR1 as SGHDT and CDR2 as YYEEEE. There are 13 residues in the CDR3.